Shown below are 32 T cell receptor beta chains from a single sample sequenced in a study of patients and donors after allogeneic stem cell transplantation. TCRdb recomputed calls from the RT-PCR reads with MiXCR, one row per CDR3 protein. Of about a million distinct CDR3 sequences in the sample, approximately 19% were seen once. The sequenced material came from blood, either unsorted or a sorted T cell fraction (not recorded which). The source of these receptors is a human donor who was either an allogeneic HSCT recipient or a stem cell or donor lymphocyte infusion donor (not recorded which). It is not recorded whose cells these are; they may come from a transplant donor.

V gene TRBV12-3 or TRBV12-4 combines with J gene TRBJ2-7; D unresolved. This CDR3 has 15 amino acids. V dropped 1 base and J dropped 6 bases, with 16 bases sitting between them. The CDR3 DNA reads as TGTGCCAGCAGTTTAGATCGGACGGGTTGGGGCGAGCAGTACTTC. It codes for CASSLDRTGWGEQYF.

This clonotype showed up just a few times. This chain joins TRBV6-1 and TRBJ1-2; D may be TRBD1 (5 bases). Germline V CDR1 and CDR2: MNHNS, SASEGT. V was pared by 7 bases and J by 2 bases, with 11 bases between. The CDR3 has 13 amino acids. This CDR3 reads CASTLGTNYGYTF. In nucleotides, the CDR3 is TGTGCCAGCACCCTCGGGACGAACTATGGCTACACCTTC.

This clonotype was detected a few times. The V call is TRBV20-1, the J call TRBJ1-2; D possibly corresponds to TRBD1 (6 bases). Trimming cost V 7 bases and J 4 bases, with 25 bases left between them. The CDR3 sequence is 16 residues long. Germline V gene sequence: CDR1 DFQATT, CDR2 SNEGSKA (reference sequence). The CDR3 sequence: CSGIGVLAGVPYGYTF. CDR3 DNA: TGCAGTGGGATTGGAGTTTTGGCAGGGGTTCCCTATGGCTACACCTTC.

This clonotype was detected only a few times. V gene TRBV7-6 combines with J gene TRBJ2-7, with D perhaps TRBD1 (6 bases). CDR3 length: 13 amino acids. In germline, CDR1 is SGHVS, CDR2 FNYEAQ. Trimming took off 5 bases at V and 4 bases at J, with 12 bases between the two ends. In nucleotides, the CDR3 is TGTGCCAGCAGCACCCAGACAGGTTACGAGCAGTACTTC. Protein sequence: CASSTQTGYEQYF.

This rearrangement joins TRBV28 to TRBJ1-2; D may be TRBD1 (6 bases). Trimming removed 6 bases at V and 3 bases at J, with 14 bases between. Germline CDR1 reads MDHEN; CDR2 reads SYDVKM. The CDR3 spans 14 residues. CDR3 DNA: TGTGCCAGCAGGGAACAGGGAGGGCACTATGGCTACACCTTC. It yields the protein CASREQGGHYGYTF.

This clonotype was found a few times. The CDR3 sequence is CASSYSGTSGFITGELFF. In DNA form, the CDR3 reads TGTGCCAGCAGTTACTCCGGGACTAGCGGGTTCATCACCGGGGAGCTGTTTTTT. V and J are TRBV6-5 and TRBJ2-2; 12 bases map to TRBD2. V gave up 0 bases and J gave up 4 bases; unmatched junction bases: 6. Germline V gene sequence: CDR1 MNHEY, CDR2 SVGAGI. The length of the CDR3 is 18 residues.

The chain links TRBV12-3 or TRBV12-4 to TRBJ2-1; the D is unclear. CDR3 length: 13 amino acids. Trimming stripped 4 bases from V and 4 bases from J, with 8 bases between. The CDR3 bases are TGTGCCAGCAGTTCGGCCCTATACAATGAGCAGTTCTTC. It codes for CASSSALYNEQFF.

This clonotype was picked up a small number of times. One junction end disagrees with the germline gene, perhaps due to a read error. V gene TRBV4-1 combines with J gene TRBJ2-7, with D possibly TRBD2 on 6 matching bases. This CDR3 is built from 19 residues. Germline CDR1 MGHRA, CDR2 YSYEKL. The CDR3 coding sequence is TGCGCCAGCAGCCAAGATAAGCCACGAACTAGCTGGGTTTCGTACGAGCCGTACTTC. It encodes CASSQDKPRTSWVSYEPYF.

This clonotype was seen many times. The rearrangement uses TRBV10-2 and TRBJ2-7; D call uncertain. Trimming took off 3 bases at V and 4 bases at J, with 13 bases between the two ends. Germline V gene lookup returns CDR1 WSHSY and CDR2 SAAADI. CDR3 length: 14 residues. Here the CDR3 reads CASSESLIGYEQYF. The CDR3 DNA is TGCGCCAGCAGTGAAAGTCTCATAGGGTACGAGCAGTACTTC.

This clonotype was picked up a small number of times. The J gene is TRBJ2-7, the V gene TRBV20-1; a possible D gene is TRBD1 (6 bases). This CDR3 has 12 residues. In germline, CDR1 is DFQATT, CDR2 SNEGSKA (reference sequence). Trimming removed 3 bases from V and 7 bases from J, with 13 bases in between. The CDR3 DNA sequence: TGCAGTGCTAGCCTTACAGGGCGGGAGCAGTACTTC. It translates to CSASLTGREQYF.

Ten or more counts support this clonotype. The chain carries TRBV4-3 and TRBJ1-4, with TRBD1 as a possible D gene (5 bases). The CDR3 length is 13 residues. Trimming removed 3 bases from V and 8 bases from J, with 10 bases in between. Germline lookup yields CDR1 LGHNA and CDR2 YSLEER. The CDR3 loop reads CASSQVQGEKLFF. The CDR3 bases are TGCGCCAGCAGCCAGGTTCAGGGAGAAAAACTGTTTTTT.

The chain recombines TRBV29-1 with TRBJ2-5, with 8 bases identical to TRBD2. J gave up 3 bases and V 3 bases, and 3 bases lay outside the gene matches. This CDR3 contains 13 residues. Looked up from germline, CDR1 is SQVTM and CDR2 is ANQGSEA. CDR3 protein: CSVEGAGEETQYF. In DNA form, the CDR3 reads TGCAGCGTTGAGGGAGCGGGGGAAGAGACCCAGTACTTC.

The CDR3 here is CSALVDRTNTEAFF. CDR3 in DNA: TGCAGTGCCTTAGTGGACAGAACGAACACTGAAGCTTTCTTT. This chain uses TRBV20-1 with TRBJ1-1; tentatively, D is TRBD1 (6 bases). CDR3 length: 14 residues. Looked up from germline, CDR1 is DFQATT and CDR2 is SNEGSKA (reference sequence). V gave up 6 bases and J gave up 1 base, with 15 bases separating them.

The chain has TRBV29-1 and TRBJ2-2; D gene ambiguous. Germline CDR1 reads SQVTM; CDR2 reads ANQGSEA. This CDR3 region has 15 residues. Trimming took 3 bases from V and 4 from J, leaving 15 bases between them. In DNA, the CDR3 is TGCAGCGTTGAGGTGGCTAGATGGGGCACCGGGGAGCTGTTTTTT. Protein: CSVEVARWGTGELFF.

The sample holds a few counts of this clonotype. The chain employs TRBV6-1 and TRBJ1-5; D is unclear. Germline loops: CDR1 MNHNS, CDR2 SASEGT. This CDR3 is 13 amino acids long. V lost 10 bases and J lost 2, with 12 bases in between. CDR3 nucleotide sequence: TGTGCCACCGGGATGGTTCGCAATCAGCCCCAGCATTTT. It encodes CATGMVRNQPQHF.

In its sample, this clonotype was seen a few times. The chain carries TRBV12-3 or TRBV12-4 and TRBJ1-1, with D unresolved. V was clipped by 3 bases and J by 7 bases, with 9 bases between them. This CDR3 is built from 12 residues. The CDR3 spells CASSLRAGEAFF. The CDR3 DNA reads as TGTGCCAGCAGTTTGCGAGCCGGTGAAGCTTTCTTT.

The table lists this clonotype with a few counts. The CDR3 region has the DNA TGTGCCACCAGTGATTCGTCAGGCAGGGTCCACGAGCAGTACTTC. It translates to CATSDSSGRVHEQYF. This chain connects TRBV24-1 to TRBJ2-7, with D perhaps TRBD1 (5 bases). The ends were cut back, 2 bases at V and 5 bases at J, with 15 bases in the middle. Germline CDR1 reads KGHDR; CDR2 reads SFDVKD. CDR3 size: 15 residues.

This clonotype was seen more than once but under ten times. This sequence joins TRBV9 and TRBJ1-2; no definite D call. The CDR3 totals 14 residues. Germline lookup yields CDR1 SGDLS and CDR2 YYNGEE. Trimming removed 4 bases at V and 8 bases at J, with 18 bases between. CDR3 DNA sequence: TGTGCCAGCAGCCCGATACGACCGAACGGGGGCTACACCTTC. Translation: CASSPIRPNGGYTF.

This clonotype was counted only a few times. The chain links TRBV27 to TRBJ2-5; TRBD2 agrees at 13 bases. CDR3 length: 16 amino acids. Germline CDR1 MNHEY, CDR2 SMNVEV (reference sequence). V lost 7 bases to trimming and J lost 6 bases; unmatched junction nucleotides: 11. The chain's CDR3 is CASTEPGLAGRKTQYF. The CDR3 DNA is TGTGCCAGCACTGAGCCGGGACTAGCGGGAAGAAAGACCCAGTACTTC.

This sequence joins TRBV3-1 and TRBJ2-7; 10 positions agree with TRBD2. The CDR3 has 16 residues. The germline CDR1 and CDR2 sequences are LGHDT and YNNKEL (reference sequence). V shed 3 bases, J shed 7 bases, and the junction held 12 bases outside the gene matches. CDR3 nucleotides: TGTGCCAGCAGCCAGTCGCTAGCGGGAGCTTCCAGAGAGCAGTACTTC. Residues: CASSQSLAGASREQYF.

This clonotype was counted between two and nine times. For the CDR3, the DNA is TGTGCCAGCAGTGTCAGTCTAGGGGTCTACTCACCCCTCCACTTT. It yields the protein CASSVSLGVYSPLHF. The chain employs TRBV12-3 or TRBV12-4 and TRBJ1-6, with D possibly TRBD1 on 5 matching bases. The CDR3 consists of 15 residues. V lost 5 bases to trimming and J lost 10 bases, with 18 bases between them.

This clonotype was seen a handful of times. The V gene is TRBV13, the J gene TRBJ1-1; the D is unclear. Germline V gene sequence: CDR1 PRHDT, CDR2 FYEKMQ (reference sequence). The CDR3 has 15 amino acids. Trimming removed 5 bases at V and 5 bases at J, with 18 bases between. The CDR3, as DNA: TGTGCCAGCAGCCTGGGCCGGCCCCGAGGAACTGAAGCTTTCTTT. Protein sequence: CASSLGRPRGTEAFF.

This clonotype was seen only once. The chain joins TRBV9 to TRBJ1-1; a possible D gene is TRBD1 (6 bases). Germline V lookup: CDR1 SGDLS, CDR2 YYNGEE. The CDR3 extends over 15 amino acids. The ends were cut back, 0 bases at V and 2 bases at J, with 11 bases in the middle. CDR3 in amino acids: CASSVVDRINTEAFF. DNA of the CDR3: TGTGCCAGCAGCGTAGTTGACAGGATTAACACTGAAGCTTTCTTT.

The J gene is TRBJ2-5, the V gene TRBV11-3, with D perhaps TRBD1 (6 bases). Trimming removed 5 bases at V and 5 bases at J, with 12 bases between. Germline loops: CDR1 SGHNT, CDR2 YENEEA. The CDR3 sequence is 13 residues long. The CDR3 DNA reads as TGTGCCAGCAGCGCCGACAGGCGGGAGACCCAGTACTTC. Its translation: CASSADRRETQYF.

This clonotype has more than one count but fewer than ten. J is TRBJ2-7 and V is TRBV5-1, with D unclear. Trimming stripped 0 bases from V and 6 bases from J, with 10 bases between. The CDR3 sequence is 13 residues long. CDR1 SGHRS and CDR2 YFSETQ come from the germline V gene. Here the CDR3 reads CASSLGVGVEQYF. The CDR3 DNA is TGCGCCAGCAGCTTGGGAGTGGGCGTCGAGCAGTACTTC.

This clonotype was seen ten or more times. The chain combines TRBV29-1 with TRBJ1-3; D remains ambiguous. Deletions cut 3 bases from V and 4 bases from J, with 4 bases between. CDR1 is SQVTM, CDR2 ANQGSEA, per germline. The CDR3 consists of 11 residues. The CDR3 region is CSVDSGNTIYF. The CDR3 bases are TGCAGCGTTGATTCCGGAAACACCATATATTTT.

This chain links TRBV6-2 or TRBV6-3 with TRBJ1-5, with D perhaps TRBD1 (5 bases). V dropped 7 bases and J dropped 7 bases, with 14 bases sitting between them. The CDR3 length is 13 residues. Germline CDR1 is MNHEY and CDR2 is SVGEGT. CDR3 bases: TGTGCCAGCAACAGACGTGGGGGGCAGCCCCAGCATTTT. This gives the protein CASNRRGGQPQHF.

J is TRBJ1-2 and V is TRBV20-1; maybe TRBD1 (5 bases). Trimming took 5 bases from V and 3 from J, leaving 16 bases between them. CDR1 is DFQATT, CDR2 SNEGSKA, per germline (reference sequence). The CDR3 consists of 14 residues. The CDR3 protein is CSAPPGGRHYGYTF. The DNA of the CDR3 is TGCAGTGCTCCGCCGGGGGGGAGGCACTATGGCTACACCTTC.

This clonotype was detected only a few times. The V and J genes are TRBV20-1 and TRBJ1-5; no firm D call. This CDR3 comprises 14 residues. Deletions cut 7 bases from V and 3 bases from J, with 16 bases between. Germline lookup yields CDR1 DFQATT and CDR2 SNEGSKA (reference sequence). The CDR3 nucleotides are TGCAGTGTCTCCAGAGAATCGTTCAATCAGCCCCAGCATTTT. Amino acids: CSVSRESFNQPQHF.

This clonotype was seen only a few times. The chain recombines TRBV20-1 with TRBJ1-3; D remains ambiguous. Deletions cut 4 bases from V and 0 bases from J, with 16 bases between. The CDR3 covers 16 residues. Looked up from germline, CDR1 is DFQATT and CDR2 is SNEGSKA (reference sequence). CDR3 nucleotides: TGCAGTGCTACATCACCCGGGTCAAACTCTGGAAACACCATATATTTT. It encodes CSATSPGSNSGNTIYF.

The chain has TRBV12-3 or TRBV12-4 and TRBJ2-5; D unresolved. This CDR3 has 15 residues. The V and J ends lost 5 bases and 7 bases respectively, with 20 bases between them. CDR3 in amino acids: CASSGPRLPPGTQYF. In nucleotides, the CDR3 is TGTGCCAGCAGTGGACCCCGACTGCCCCCAGGGACCCAGTACTTC.

This clonotype showed up just a few times. This sequence joins TRBV7-9 and TRBJ2-5, with D maybe TRBD2 (5 bases). Looked up from germline, CDR1 is SEHNR and CDR2 is FQNEAQ (reference sequence). V was cut by 0 bases and J by 1 base, with 12 bases left in between. The CDR3 runs to 16 residues. The CDR3 is CASSLAELVLQETQYF. The CDR3 DNA reads as TGTGCCAGCAGCTTAGCCGAACTAGTCCTCCAAGAGACCCAGTACTTC.